This TCR beta chain emerged from a study of response to subunit inactivated influenza vaccine. This clonotype was detected only a few times. MiXCR, run by TCRdb on the RT-PCR reads, gives a single entry per CDR3 protein. The profile covers a few hundred thousand distinct CDR3 sequences, with over 9% appearing a single time and about 10% taken by the ten largest. These data were also reused for a study on T cells expressing NK-cell markers. This second report adds: 5'RACE template switching built TCR beta cDNA with unique molecular identifiers.

The specimen comprised PBMCs from blood, sampled on the day of vaccination. The sequence came from a man aged 45 to 65 who received an inactivated influenza vaccine.

CDR3 in amino acids: CASSPGGTDYYEQYF. The CDR3 DNA reads TGCGCCAGCAGCCCGGGGGGGACAGATTACTACGAGCAGTACTTC. The V call is TRBV5-1, the J call TRBJ2-7, with D perhaps TRBD2 (8 bases). The germline CDR1 and CDR2 sequences are SGHRS and YFSETQ. The V and J ends lost 4 bases and 3 bases respectively, with 17 bases between them. The CDR3 extends over 15 amino acids.